The table lists the clone carrying this TCR beta chain with a few counts. The sample belongs to a study of OX40 agonist ivuxolimab in advanced cancers. Study-wide background: The study reported partial responses in three patients: one hepatocellular carcinoma, two cutaneous melanoma.

The assay was immunoSEQ multiplex PCR, and TCRdb's table has in-frame clones only and misses some. Of tens of thousands of clones detected, around 91% appear once; the ten largest clones hold 14%. Germline V lookup: CDR1 MNHEY, CDR2 SMNVEV (reference sequence). The V end lost 5 bases, the J end lost 6 bases, and 11 bases lay between the germline ends. This CDR3 is 13 amino acids long. The source is an adult with an advanced solid tumor such as melanoma, head and neck, liver or kidney cancer. Sequencing used CD4+ or CD8+ T cells sorted from blood, obtained in a trial of the OX40 agonist ivuxolimab. The rearrangement joins TRBV27 to TRBJ1-5, with D maybe TRBD1 (6 bases). The CDR3 DNA reads TGTGCCAGCAGTCCCTCCAGGGGTCAGCCCCAGCATTTT. Its protein is CASSPSRGQPQHF.